This TCR beta chain was captured in a study of blood T cell repertoires in COVID-19. Study-level information: The origin of the acute and convalescent COVID-19 samples was the United States, Italy and Spain.

CDR1 and CDR2 from the germline V gene are LGHDT and YNNKEL (reference sequence). V lost 4 bases to trimming and J lost 8 bases; unmatched junction nucleotides: 7. CDR3 length: 13 residues. In the authors' workflow: Reference gene primer amplification gave estimated nucleated cell counts. The repertoire was sequenced with immunoSEQ multiplex PCR; TCRdb's copy has only in-frame clones and lacks some. V and J calls and clone size are copied from that table; D and trimming were computed from the DNA. The sample includes more than 250,000 clones, around 90% seen only once; the top ten take over 0.55%. Sequenced material: peripheral blood. This sequence was found in a human donor in a cohort sampled during active COVID-19. The chain couples TRBV3-1 (or the pseudogene TRBV3-2) to TRBJ1-1; the match to TRBD1 covers 7 bases. CDR3: CASSPRDRAEAFF. The CDR3 DNA follows: TGTGCCAGCAGCCCCAGAGACAGGGCGGAAGCTTTCTTT.